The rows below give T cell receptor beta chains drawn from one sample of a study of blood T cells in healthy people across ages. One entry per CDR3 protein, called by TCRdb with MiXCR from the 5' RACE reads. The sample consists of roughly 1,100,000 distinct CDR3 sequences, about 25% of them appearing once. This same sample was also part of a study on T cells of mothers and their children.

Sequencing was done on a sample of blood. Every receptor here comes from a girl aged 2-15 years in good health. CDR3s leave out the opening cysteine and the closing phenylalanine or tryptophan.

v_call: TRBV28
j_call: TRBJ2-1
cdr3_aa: ASSSGPSSYNEQF

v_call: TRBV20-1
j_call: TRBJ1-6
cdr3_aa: SARPGQDFPLSPLH

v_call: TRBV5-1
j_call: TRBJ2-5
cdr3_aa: ASGFGTGKETQY

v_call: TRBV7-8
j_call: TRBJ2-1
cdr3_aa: ASSLERHTYNEQF

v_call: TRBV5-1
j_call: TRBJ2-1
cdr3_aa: ASSLGGRIEQF

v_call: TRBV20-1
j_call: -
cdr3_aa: SATFLYEQY

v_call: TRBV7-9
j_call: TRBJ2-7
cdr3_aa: ASSKPTREYEQY

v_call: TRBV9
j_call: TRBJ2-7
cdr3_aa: ASSATPTGSVYEQY

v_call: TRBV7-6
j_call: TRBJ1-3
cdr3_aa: ASGGRGNSIY

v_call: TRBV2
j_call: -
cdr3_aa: ASSELGHYYEQY

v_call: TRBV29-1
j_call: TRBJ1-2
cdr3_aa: SVTPEQGAYGYT

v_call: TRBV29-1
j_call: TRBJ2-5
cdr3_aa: SVDYGKGEY

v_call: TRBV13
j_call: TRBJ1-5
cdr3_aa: ASSSSYSQPQH

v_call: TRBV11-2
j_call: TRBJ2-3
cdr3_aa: ASSLEVMAPGRITDTQY

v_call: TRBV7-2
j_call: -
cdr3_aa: ASSRKRAGHWGEQF